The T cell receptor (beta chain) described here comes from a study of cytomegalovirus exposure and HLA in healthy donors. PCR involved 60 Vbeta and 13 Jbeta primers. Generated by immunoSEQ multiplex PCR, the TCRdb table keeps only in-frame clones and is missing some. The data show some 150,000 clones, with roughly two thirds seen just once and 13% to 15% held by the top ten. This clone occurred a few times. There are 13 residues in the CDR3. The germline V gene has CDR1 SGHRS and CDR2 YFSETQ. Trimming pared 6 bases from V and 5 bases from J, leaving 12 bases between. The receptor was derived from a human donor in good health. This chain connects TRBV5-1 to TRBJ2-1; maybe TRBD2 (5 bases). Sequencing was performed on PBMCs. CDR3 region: CASKLVSNNEQFF. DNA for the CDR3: TGCGCCAGCAAACTAGTATCCAACAATGAGCAGTTCTTC.